A selection of T cell receptor beta chains follows, all from one sample in a study of cytomegalovirus exposure and HLA in healthy donors. Produced via immunoSEQ multiplex PCR; TCRdb's table is partial and in-frame only. The table includes more than 55,000 clones, around 90% detected once. Specimen: PBMCs. These TCRs come from a man aged 18 to 29 in good health and CMV-seronegative. The CDR3 runs from the conserved cysteine through the conserved F or W. A D gene is named only where the DNA matches it firmly. Expanded clones are given a class, and other clones once, few, many or no size at all.

d_call	v_call	clone_size	j_call	cdr3_aa	cdr3_nt
.	TRBV6-5	.	TRBJ2-7	CASSHPTARKQYF	TGTGCCAGCAGCCACCCCACTGCGAGGAAACAGTACTTC
TRBD1	TRBV6-1	.	TRBJ1-2	CASSEDRISLESNYGYTF	TGTGCCAGCAGTGAGGACAGGATAAGCCTCGAATCTAACTATGGCTACACCTTC
.	TRBV29-1	.	TRBJ2-7	CGGTGGETYEQYF	TGCGGCGGAACAGGGGGGGAAACCTACGAGCAGTACTTC
.	TRBV18	.	TRBJ2-2	CASSPTGNTGELFF	TGTGCCAGCTCACCGACAGGAAACACCGGGGAGCTGTTTTTT
.	TRBV10-1	.	TRBJ2-2	CASSESTDTGELFF	TGCGCCAGCAGTGAGTCGACTGACACCGGGGAGCTGTTTTTT
TRBD2	TRBV30	once	TRBJ2-1	CAWSVSSGRAGEQFF	TGTGCCTGGAGTGTTTCAAGCGGGAGGGCCGGTGAGCAGTTCTTC
TRBD2	TRBV28	.	TRBJ2-1	CASSHRTSGDNEQFF	TGTGCCAGCAGTCATCGGACTAGCGGGGACAATGAGCAGTTCTTC
.	TRBV7-7	few	TRBJ2-2	CASSLGRLAVGTGELFF	TGTGCTAGCAGCTTGGGTAGGCTTGCGGTCGGGACCGGGGAGCTGTTTTTT
TRBD1	TRBV29-1	.	TRBJ2-5	CSGRGQGRETQYF	TGCAGCGGCCGAGGACAGGGCCGGGAGACCCAGTACTTC
TRBD1	TRBV5-6	once	TRBJ2-4	CASSTLTGLAKNIQYF	TGTGCCAGCAGCACGCTGACAGGGTTGGCCAAAAACATTCAGTACTTC
TRBD1	TRBV5-1	.	TRBJ1-4	CASSRTGVTTNEKLFF	TGCGCCAGCAGCCGAACAGGGGTAACAACTAATGAAAAACTGTTTTTT
TRBD1	TRBV25-1	.	TRBJ2-5	CASSWTGPQETQYF	TGTGCCAGCAGTTGGACAGGACCACAAGAGACCCAGTACTTC
TRBD1	TRBV2	.	TRBJ2-1	CASSVAGQGANEQFF	TGTGCCAGCAGTGTAGCCGGACAGGGGGCCAATGAGCAGTTCTTC
TRBD2	TRBV7-7	.	TRBJ2-3	CASSPGLAGSTDTQYF	TGTGCTAGCAGCCCCGGACTAGCGGGGTCCACAGATACGCAGTATTTT
TRBD2	TRBV5-1	.	TRBJ2-5	CASSISGSATQYF	TGCGCCAGCAGCATTAGCGGGAGCGCGACCCAGTACTTC
TRBD2	TRBV6-6	.	TRBJ2-3	CASSPSGRAGDTQYF	TGTGCCAGCAGTCCGAGCGGGAGGGCCGGAGATACGCAGTATTTT
.	TRBV29-1	.	TRBJ2-7	CSVRVSYEQYF	TGCAGCGTTCGGGTCTCCTACGAGCAGTACTTC
.	TRBV6-1	.	TRBJ1-1	CASCTDLLNTEAFF	TGTGCCAGCTGCACAGATCTGTTGAACACTGAAGCCTTCTTT
TRBD2	TRBV5-1	once	TRBJ2-5	CASSLQLAVQETQYF	TGCGCCAGCAGCCTGCAACTAGCGGTCCAAGAGACCCAGTACTTC
.	TRBV5-1	.	TRBJ2-2	CASSPGTSTGELFF	TGCGCCAGCAGCCCCGGGACATCCACCGGGGAGCTGTTTTTT
.	TRBV29-1	.	TRBJ2-5	CSVGDGGETQYF	TGCAGCGTTGGGGACGGGGGAGAGACCCAGTACTTC
.	TRBV2	.	TRBJ1-5	CASSEAGGNQPQHF	TGTGCCAGCAGTGAGGCGGGGGGTAATCAGCCCCAGCATTTT
.	TRBV9	once	TRBJ1-5	CASSVDGGLGQPQHF	TGTGCCAGCAGCGTAGATGGAGGGTTGGGTCAGCCCCAGCATTTT
TRBD2	TRBV2	once	TRBJ2-1	CASSEVSGRLNEQFF	TGTGCCAGCAGTGAAGTTAGCGGGAGGTTGAATGAGCAGTTCTTC
TRBD1	TRBV28	.	TRBJ1-2	CASSFRDRVFYGYTF	TGTGCCAGCAGTTTTAGGGACAGGGTGTTCTATGGCTACACCTTC
.	TRBV5-1	.	TRBJ2-2	CASSWASNTGELFF	TGCGCCAGCAGCTGGGCTTCGAACACCGGGGAGCTGTTTTTT
.	TRBV27	.	TRBJ2-4	CASSPSGGGVYIQYF	TGTGCCAGCAGTCCCAGTGGGGGGGGCGTGTACATTCAGTACTTC
TRBD1	TRBV4-2	.	TRBJ2-7	CASSRTGGGYEQYF	TGTGCCAGCAGCCGAACAGGGGGCGGTTACGAGCAGTACTTC
.	TRBV18	.	TRBJ2-1	CASSPTGNEQFF	TGTGCCAGCTCACCAACGGGTAATGAGCAGTTCTTC
TRBD1	TRBV7-9	.	TRBJ2-7	CASSWGAGGSYEQYF	TGTGCCAGCAGCTGGGGGGCAGGGGGCTCTTACGAGCAGTACTTC
.	TRBV19	once	TRBJ1-3	CASSMDRYSGNTIYF	TGTGCCAGTAGTATGGACAGATACTCTGGAAACACCATATATTTT
TRBD2	TRBV6-1	medium-sized	TRBJ2-3	CASSGVAGGADTQYF	TGTGCCAGCAGTGGTGTAGCGGGAGGGGCAGATACGCAGTATTTT
TRBD2	TRBV7-6	.	TRBJ2-1	CASSPTGLAIYNEQFF	TGTGCCAGCAGCCCGACGGGACTAGCGATCTACAATGAGCAGTTCTTC